This TCR beta chain was sequenced in a study of T cells in Graves' hyperthyroidism and ophthalmopathy (dated by TCRdb to between 2018 and 2021). Looking at the study overall: Peripheral blood samples were taken at initial diagnosis, before any treatment was given. For training and testing, the 80 to 100 patients in the discovery cohort were randomly divided in a 7:3 ratio. The paper reports TCR Vbeta CDR3 sequencing of over 120 peripheral blood samples: fewer than 50 ophthalmopathy, approximately 74 hyperthyroidism and approximately 17 progressor patients. TCR V-J signatures able to tell the groups apart were searched for in a discovery cohort of 90 to 100 patients, of whom over 40 had Graves' ophthalmopathy and 57 had stable Graves' hyperthyroidism. Whether ophthalmopathy could be predicted prospectively was tested in an independent validation cohort made up of some 20 hyperthyroidism patients plus 17 patients who later progressed to ophthalmopathy. The study also compared thyroid tissue and blood T-cell repertoires from about 6 Graves' hyperthyroidism patients. Following sampling, methimazole starting at 30 mg daily was given to hyperthyroidism patients, and high-dose intravenous methylprednisolone was given to ophthalmopathy patients.

Amplification of TCR beta CDR3 regions was carried out from RNA transcripts. The first round of RT-PCR for the TCR CDR3 was performed with the HTBI primer set and the Qiagen OneStep RT-PCR kit. Libraries were constructed in a second round of multiplex PCR, after which size selection and purification were carried out. Sequencing of the libraries was done on an Illumina HiSeq2000 using paired-end 100 bp reads. As for how the authors treated the data: SOAPnuke was used to process the raw data, with reads discarded if the reads contained adapters or uncalled bases, had a mean Phred below 15, or lacked an exact constant-primer or identifier match. COPE v1.2.5 was used to merge high-quality paired reads, and clonotypes were defined as unique nucleotide sequences. MiTCR v1.1 was used to align clonotypes to the IMGT TRBV, TRBD and TRBJ reference segments. Only V-J combinations with frequency above 0.0001, covering about 99% of repertoires, were analysed. The TCS score was defined as the ratio of F50 (clonal expansion) to E x V (chaos), calculated using BLOSUM62-based TCRdist between CDR3 peptides within each V-J. Welch's t-statistics and random forest reduced roughly 540 V-J features to 13, which were used in a naive Bayes classifier (R e1071). TCRdb reanalyzed the raw reads on its own, using fastp at Q25 for trimming and MiXCR for clone calling, and kept in-frame beta chains. Each entry merges the rows of one CDR3 protein and shows their most common DNA and genes. The V and J calls and clone size come from TCRdb's table, not from the authors' own analysis. The sample contains 300,000 or so distinct CDR3 sequences, around 23% of them found a single time. The ten largest account for around 48% of the sample.

A patient counted as having stable Graves' hyperthyroidism if no progression to ophthalmopathy occurred over 18 months of follow-up. Hyperthyroidism patients were newly diagnosed, had a disease duration of under 2 months, and were aged 18 to 65 years. The study excluded patients with uncontrolled infections, other autoimmune diseases, pregnancy or lactation. Diagnoses were established on the basis of clinical symptoms, serum thyroxine and TRAb, thyroid ultrasound, and orbital computed tomography. Ficoll-Paque density gradient centrifugation was used to isolate PBMCs from 10 ml of fresh peripheral blood. Total RNA was extracted with Trizol reagent, and quality was checked on an Agilent 2100 Bioanalyzer. Points on this clonotype: What this receptor recognizes is not known. No quality values exist for individual bases; no much larger clone is one base distant.

Overall results and qualifications from the work: Blood samples also contained most of the expanded thyroid clonotypes (frequency above 0.001), which suggests that blood repertoires may reflect thyroid immune responses. Sample size was not statistically predetermined, and blinding of investigators to group allocation was not performed. In validation, progression to ophthalmopathy was predicted by the model with 70% to 71% sensitivity and 72% to 85% specificity, a median of roughly six months before onset. A 13 V-J signature model separated ophthalmopathy from stable hyperthyroidism, with around 91% sensitivity and roughly 82% specificity in cross-validation and 80%/75% in testing.

The CDR3 spans 16 residues, from the cysteine through the phenylalanine. Only the CDR3 DNA is retained, 48 bases long and in frame from the first base. Looking up the germline V gene yields CDR1 SNHLY and CDR2 FYNNEI. V and J lose 5 bases and 5 bases, and a span of 21 bases separates them. Specimen: blood. The chain couples TRBV2 to TRBJ1-2, and the D gene may be TRBD1, 5 bases matching. This receptor was obtained from a woman in her forties or fifties with Graves' hyperthyroidism. CDR3 reads: CASSPGPRTFLYGYTF. Read as DNA, the sequence is TGTGCCAGCAGTCCGGGGCCCCGGACCTTCTTATATGGCTACACCTTC.